Sequencing of this T cell receptor (beta chain) was carried out in a study of read filtering for tumor transcriptome and immune sequencing. This library used roughly 400 ng RNA and molecular barcoded adaptors spanning alpha/delta and beta/gamma chains. TCRdb re-called the reads with MiXCR, one entry per CDR3 protein. The table lists over 50,000 distinct CDR3 sequences, about a fifth of them singletons. The sample holds many counts of this clonotype. The CDR3 is 17 amino acids. V dropped 7 bases and J dropped 0; count of bases not matched to a gene: 9. Specimen: a population of CD138-negative cells sorted from bone marrow. The source is a donor older than 35 with multiple myeloma. V gene TRBV12-3 or TRBV12-4 combines with J gene TRBJ2-3; 11 nucleotides agree with TRBD2. This chain's CDR3 is CASNPTSGTPSTDTQYF. The CDR3 region has the DNA TGTGCCAGCAACCCGACTAGCGGGACGCCAAGCACAGATACGCAGTATTTT.